This TCR beta chain was sequenced in a study of blood T cell repertoires in COVID-19 (dated by TCRdb to 2019 to 2021). The study in broad terms: Samples from collaborators originated in the United States, Italy and Spain and spanned both the acute and convalescent phases of COVID-19. The material from the prospective study consisted of cDNA or gDNA derived from T cells, B-cell-depleted T cells, or PBMCs. Deeply sampled blood TCRbeta repertoires from subjects exposed to, actively infected with, or recovered from COVID-19 were included in the dataset. A freely available public database, intended as a resource for researchers studying the immune response to SARS-CoV-2, is where the repertoires were released. The samples were drawn from the first 160 participants of the ongoing ImmuneRACE study and from 950 to 1,500 subjects provided by 6 global collaborators. Sample metadata almost always included a de-identified subject ID, COVID-19 status, age in years and sex. Where HLA class I and class II types were available, the types were taken from metadata supplied by the sample provider, not from assay-based typing. Points the paper makes about the study in general: Clinical and demographic metadata were provided uncurated, with the amount varying by source and participant.

The germline V gene encodes CDR1 WNHNN and CDR2 SYGVQD (reference sequence). The V end loses 8 bases and the J end loses 4 bases, and a stretch of 23 bases separates them. The CDR3 numbers 16 residues from cysteine through phenylalanine. Left in the record is the CDR3 DNA by itself, 48 bases read in frame from the first base. Comments on this clone: Its target antigen remains unknown. Within one base of it there is no much larger clone, and no base qualities were kept.

At one collaborating source in Seattle, patients were enrolled during active infection and were followed longitudinally through the course of disease. Collaborating institutions collected whole blood in K2EDTA tubes following their own protocols. For TCRbeta analysis, collaborators shipped samples as frozen whole blood, isolated PBMCs, or DNA extracted from either of those sample types. The immunoSEQ Assay, a bias-controlled multiplex PCR, was used to amplify TCRbeta CDR3 regions from genomic DNA. The source study handled its data this way. The number of nucleated cells in each sample was estimated by amplification of reference gene primers within the assay. To quantify the absolute abundance of each unique TCRbeta CDR3 rearrangement, sequence reads were collapsed and filtered. Productive Simpson clonality was computed per sample as the square root of Simpson's diversity index over productive rearrangements. The source is immuneACCESS, and TCRdb retained only in-frame sequences with V and J called. Part of the clones is not carried over; for the studies checked, unresolved V genes explain less than half of this, and the remainder is unexplained. Clone size and the V and J calls come from that table; the DNA yielded D and trimming. The sample profile shows approximately 300,000 clones; 80% to 85% of them were found once. The top ten clones comprise about a sixth of the sample.

The sequence derives from a person aged 65 to 79 with COVID-19, enrolled during active disease. Input material: peripheral blood. The chain is encoded by TRBV10-1 joined to TRBJ1-1; the D gene is perhaps TRBD1, from 5 matching bases. This receptor has the CDR3 CASLGRGGVRCTEAFF. The DNA reads as follows: TGCGCCAGCCTTGGTAGGGGCGGTGTGAGATGCACTGAAGCTTTCTTT.